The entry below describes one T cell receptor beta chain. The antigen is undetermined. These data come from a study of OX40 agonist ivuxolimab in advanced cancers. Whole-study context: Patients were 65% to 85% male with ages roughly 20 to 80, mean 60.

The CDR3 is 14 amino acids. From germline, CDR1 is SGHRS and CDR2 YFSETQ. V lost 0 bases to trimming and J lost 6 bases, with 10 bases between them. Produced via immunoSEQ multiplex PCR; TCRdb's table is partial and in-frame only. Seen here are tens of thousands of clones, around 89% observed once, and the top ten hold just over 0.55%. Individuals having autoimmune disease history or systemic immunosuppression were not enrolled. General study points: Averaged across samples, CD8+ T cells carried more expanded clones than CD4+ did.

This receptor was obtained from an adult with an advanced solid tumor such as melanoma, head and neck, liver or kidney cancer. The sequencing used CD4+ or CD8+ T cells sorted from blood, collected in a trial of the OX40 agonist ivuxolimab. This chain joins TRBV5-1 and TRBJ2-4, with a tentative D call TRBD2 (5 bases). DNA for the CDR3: TGCGCCAGCAGCTTGGCCGGGGATGCAAACATTCAGTACTTC. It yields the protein CASSLAGDANIQYF.